The present T cell receptor beta chain was sequenced within a study of blood T cells in healthy people across ages. V was clipped by 1 base and J by 4 bases, with 11 bases between them. Looked up from germline, CDR1 is SGHRS and CDR2 is YFSETQ. The CDR3 is 15 amino acids. Alongside a J-beta primer mix, a sample-barcoded 5' primer served in a second PCR lasting about 6 to 12 cycles. TCRdb fed the 5' RACE reads into MiXCR, producing one record per CDR3 protein. The sample records 780,000 or so distinct CDR3 sequences, less than 70% being singletons. The origin of this receptor is a man older than 75 in good health. The chain joins TRBV5-1 to TRBJ1-4; no clear D gene. The sequencing sample was made of blood. The CDR3 DNA is TGCGCCAGCAGCTTGTCGGACCCGGGTAATGAAAAACTGTTTTTT. The encoded protein is CASSLSDPGNEKLFF.